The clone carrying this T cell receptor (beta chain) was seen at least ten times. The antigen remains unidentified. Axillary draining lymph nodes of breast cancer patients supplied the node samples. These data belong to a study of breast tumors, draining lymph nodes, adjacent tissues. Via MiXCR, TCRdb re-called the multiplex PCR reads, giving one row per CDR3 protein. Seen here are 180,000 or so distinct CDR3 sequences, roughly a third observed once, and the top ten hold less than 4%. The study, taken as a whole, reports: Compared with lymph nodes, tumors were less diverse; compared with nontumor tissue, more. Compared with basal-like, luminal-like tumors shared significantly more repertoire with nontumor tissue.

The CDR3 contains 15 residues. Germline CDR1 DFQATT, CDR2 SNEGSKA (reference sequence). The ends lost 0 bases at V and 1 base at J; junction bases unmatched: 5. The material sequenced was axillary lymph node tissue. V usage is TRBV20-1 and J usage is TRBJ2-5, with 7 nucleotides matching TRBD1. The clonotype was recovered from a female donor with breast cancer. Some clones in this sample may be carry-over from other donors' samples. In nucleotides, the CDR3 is TGCAGTGCTAGAGAGAGGGGGCGCCTCCAAGAGACCCAGTACTTC. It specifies CSARERGRLQETQYF.